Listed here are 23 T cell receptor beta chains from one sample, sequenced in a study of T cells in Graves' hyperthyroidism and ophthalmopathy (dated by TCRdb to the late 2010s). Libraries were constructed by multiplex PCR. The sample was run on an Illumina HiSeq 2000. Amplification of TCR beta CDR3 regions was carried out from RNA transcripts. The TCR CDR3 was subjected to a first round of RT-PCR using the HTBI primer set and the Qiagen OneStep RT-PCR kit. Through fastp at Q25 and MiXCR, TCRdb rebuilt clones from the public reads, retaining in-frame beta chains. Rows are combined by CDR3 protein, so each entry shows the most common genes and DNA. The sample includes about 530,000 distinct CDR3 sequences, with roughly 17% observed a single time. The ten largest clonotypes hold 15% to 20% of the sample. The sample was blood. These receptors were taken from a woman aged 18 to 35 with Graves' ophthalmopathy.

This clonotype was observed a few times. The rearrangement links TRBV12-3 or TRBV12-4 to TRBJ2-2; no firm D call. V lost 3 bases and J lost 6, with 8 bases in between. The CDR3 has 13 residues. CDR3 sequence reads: CASSFGWAGELFF. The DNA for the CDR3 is TGTGCCAGCAGTTTTGGGTGGGCCGGGGAGCTGTTTTTT.

CDR3 sequence: CASRLHPGTGGPGELFF. In DNA form, the CDR3 reads TGTGCCAGCAGACTTCACCCCGGGACAGGGGGCCCCGGGGAGCTGTTTTTT. This sequence joins TRBV7-9 and TRBJ2-2, with 12 nucleotides matching TRBD1. Germline V gene data show CDR1 as SEHNR and CDR2 as FQNEAQ (reference sequence). CDR3 length equals 17 residues. J gave up 6 bases and V 6 bases, and 11 bases lay outside the gene matches.

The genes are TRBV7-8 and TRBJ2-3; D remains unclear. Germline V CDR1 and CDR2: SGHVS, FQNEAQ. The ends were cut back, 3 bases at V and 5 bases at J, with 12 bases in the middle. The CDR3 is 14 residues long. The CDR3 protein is CASSLVPEVDTQYF. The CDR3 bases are TGTGCCAGCAGCTTGGTCCCCGAGGTAGATACGCAGTATTTT.

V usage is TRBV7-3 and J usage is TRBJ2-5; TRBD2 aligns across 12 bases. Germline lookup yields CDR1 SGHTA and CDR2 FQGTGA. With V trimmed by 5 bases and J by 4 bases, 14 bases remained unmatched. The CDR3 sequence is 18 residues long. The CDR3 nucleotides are TGTGCCAGCAGCCCCCTCGGGGGTGGACTAGCGGGGTTAGAGACCCAGTACTTC. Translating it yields CASSPLGGGLAGLETQYF.

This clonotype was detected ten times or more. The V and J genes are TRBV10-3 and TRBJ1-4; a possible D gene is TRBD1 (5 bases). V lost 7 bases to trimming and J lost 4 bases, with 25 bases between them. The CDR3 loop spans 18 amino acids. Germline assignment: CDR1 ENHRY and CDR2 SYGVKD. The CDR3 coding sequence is TGTGCCATCACCGTACCGGGACTACGAACTACGGATAATGAAAAACTGTTTTTT. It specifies CAITVPGLRTTDNEKLFF.

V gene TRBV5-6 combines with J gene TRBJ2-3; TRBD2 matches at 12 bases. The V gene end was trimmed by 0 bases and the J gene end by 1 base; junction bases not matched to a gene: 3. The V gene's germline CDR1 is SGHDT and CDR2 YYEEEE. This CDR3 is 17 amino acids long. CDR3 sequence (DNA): TGTGCCAGCAGCTTGGAGCTAGCGGGGGGGGGCACAGATACGCAGTATTTT. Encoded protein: CASSLELAGGGTDTQYF.

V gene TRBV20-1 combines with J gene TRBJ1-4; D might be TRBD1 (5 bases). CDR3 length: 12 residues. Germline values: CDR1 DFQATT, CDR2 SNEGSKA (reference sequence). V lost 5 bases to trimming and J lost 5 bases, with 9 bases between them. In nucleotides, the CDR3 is TGCAGTGCTGGGGGGGGGAATGAAAAACTGTTTTTT. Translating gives CSAGGGNEKLFF.

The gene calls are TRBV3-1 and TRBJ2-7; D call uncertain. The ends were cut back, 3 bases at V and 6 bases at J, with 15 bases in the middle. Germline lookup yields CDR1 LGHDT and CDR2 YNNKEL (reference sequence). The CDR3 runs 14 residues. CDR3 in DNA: TGTGCCAGCAGCCAGGACCCCGTTGGGGTCGAGCAGTACTTC. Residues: CASSQDPVGVEQYF.

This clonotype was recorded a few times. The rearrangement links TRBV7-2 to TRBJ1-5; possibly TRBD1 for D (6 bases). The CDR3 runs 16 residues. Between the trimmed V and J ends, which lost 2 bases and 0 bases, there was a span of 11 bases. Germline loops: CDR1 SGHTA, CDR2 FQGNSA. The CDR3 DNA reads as TGTGCCAGCAGCTTAAGGGGGACCTATAGCAATCAGCCCCAGCATTTT. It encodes CASSLRGTYSNQPQHF.

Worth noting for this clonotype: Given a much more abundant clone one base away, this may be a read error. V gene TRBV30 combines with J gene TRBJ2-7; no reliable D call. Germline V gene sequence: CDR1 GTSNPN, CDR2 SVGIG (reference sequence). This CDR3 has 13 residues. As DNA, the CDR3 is TGTGCCTGGAGTCCGCTAGTCTCCTACGAGCAGCACTTC. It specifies CAWSPLVSYEQHF.

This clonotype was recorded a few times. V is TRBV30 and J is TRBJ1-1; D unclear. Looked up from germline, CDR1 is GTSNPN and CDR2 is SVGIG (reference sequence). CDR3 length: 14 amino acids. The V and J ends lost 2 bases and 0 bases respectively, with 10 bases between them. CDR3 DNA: TGTGCCTGGAGTCAGGACGGACTGAACACTGAAGCTTTCTTT. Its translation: CAWSQDGLNTEAFF.

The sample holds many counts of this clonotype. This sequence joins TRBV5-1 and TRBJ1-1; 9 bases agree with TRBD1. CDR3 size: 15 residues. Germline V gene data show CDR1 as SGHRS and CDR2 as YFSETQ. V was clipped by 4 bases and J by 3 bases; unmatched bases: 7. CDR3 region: CASSPRDRVDTEAFF. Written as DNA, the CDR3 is TGCGCCAGCAGCCCCAGGGACAGGGTCGACACTGAAGCTTTCTTT.

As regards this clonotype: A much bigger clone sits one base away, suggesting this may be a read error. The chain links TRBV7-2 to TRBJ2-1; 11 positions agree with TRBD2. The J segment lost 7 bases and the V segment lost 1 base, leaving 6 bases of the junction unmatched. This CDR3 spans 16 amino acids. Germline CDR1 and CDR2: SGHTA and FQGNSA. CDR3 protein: CASSLGASGGRNEQFF. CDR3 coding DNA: TGTGCCAGCAGCTTAGGGGCTAGCGGGGGGAGGAATGAGCAGTTCTTC.

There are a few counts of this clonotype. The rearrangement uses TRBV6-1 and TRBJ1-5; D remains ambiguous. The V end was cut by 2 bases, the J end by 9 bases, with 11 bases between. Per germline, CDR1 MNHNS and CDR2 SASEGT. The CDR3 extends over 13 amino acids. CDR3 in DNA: TGTGCCAGCAGTGAAAGCGGCGGGTTGCCCCAGCATTTT. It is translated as CASSESGGLPQHF.

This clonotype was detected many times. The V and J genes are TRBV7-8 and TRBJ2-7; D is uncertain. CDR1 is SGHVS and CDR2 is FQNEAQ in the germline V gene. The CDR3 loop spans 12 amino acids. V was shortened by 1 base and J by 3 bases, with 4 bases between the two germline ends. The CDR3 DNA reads TGTGCCAGCAGCTTAGATATCTACGAGCAGTACTTC. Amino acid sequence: CASSLDIYEQYF.

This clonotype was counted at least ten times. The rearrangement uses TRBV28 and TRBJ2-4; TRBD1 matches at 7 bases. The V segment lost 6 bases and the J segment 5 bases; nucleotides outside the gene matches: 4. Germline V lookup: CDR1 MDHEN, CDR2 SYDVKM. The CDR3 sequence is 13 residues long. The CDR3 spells CASSRTGQNIQYF. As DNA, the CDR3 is TGTGCCAGCAGCCGGACAGGACAAAACATTCAGTACTTC.

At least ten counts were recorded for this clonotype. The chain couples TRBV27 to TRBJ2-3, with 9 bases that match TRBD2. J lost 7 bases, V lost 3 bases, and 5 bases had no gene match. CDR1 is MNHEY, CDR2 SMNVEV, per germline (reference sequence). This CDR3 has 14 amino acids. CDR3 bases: TGTGCCAGCAGTTTTAGCGGGAGTAGGAATACGCAGTATTTT. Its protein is CASSFSGSRNTQYF.

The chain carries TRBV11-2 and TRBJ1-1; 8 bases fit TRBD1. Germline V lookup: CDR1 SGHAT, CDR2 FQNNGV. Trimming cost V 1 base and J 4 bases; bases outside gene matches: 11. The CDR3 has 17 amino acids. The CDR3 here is CASSLAGAGGSSTEAFF. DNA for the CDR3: TGTGCCAGCAGCTTAGCAGGGGCAGGGGGCAGTAGCACTGAAGCTTTCTTT.

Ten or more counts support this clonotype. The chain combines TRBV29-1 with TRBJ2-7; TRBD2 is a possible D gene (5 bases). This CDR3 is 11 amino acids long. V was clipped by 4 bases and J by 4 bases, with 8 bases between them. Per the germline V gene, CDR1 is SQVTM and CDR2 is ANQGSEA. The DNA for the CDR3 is TGCAGCGTTGGGACTGGGTACGAGCAGTACTTC. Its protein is CSVGTGYEQYF.

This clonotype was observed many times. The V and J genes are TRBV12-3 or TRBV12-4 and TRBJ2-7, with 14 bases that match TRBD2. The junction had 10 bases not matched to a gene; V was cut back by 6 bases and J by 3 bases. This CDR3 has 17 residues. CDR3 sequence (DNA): TGTGCCAGCAGCCCGGGACTAGCGGGAGTACCAAACTACGAGCAGTACTTC. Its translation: CASSPGLAGVPNYEQYF.

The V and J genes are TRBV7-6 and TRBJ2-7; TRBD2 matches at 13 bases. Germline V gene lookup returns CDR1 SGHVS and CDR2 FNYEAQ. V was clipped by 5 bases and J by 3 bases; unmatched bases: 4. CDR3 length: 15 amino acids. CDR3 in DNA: TGTGCCAGCAGCCGGACTAGCGGGAGCCTCTACGAGCAGTACTTC. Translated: CASSRTSGSLYEQYF.

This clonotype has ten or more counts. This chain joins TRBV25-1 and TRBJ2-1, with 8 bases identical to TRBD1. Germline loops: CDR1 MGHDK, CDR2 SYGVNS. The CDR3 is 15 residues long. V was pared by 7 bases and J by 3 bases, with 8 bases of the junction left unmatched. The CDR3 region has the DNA TGTGCCAGCAAATCCGGGACAGGACTCTACAATGAGCAGTTCTTC. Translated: CASKSGTGLYNEQFF. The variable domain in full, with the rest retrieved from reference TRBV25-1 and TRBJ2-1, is EADIYQTPRYLVIGTGKKITLECSQTMGHDKMYWYQQDPGMELHLIHYSYGVNSTEKGDLSSESTVSRIRTEHFPLTLESARPSHTSQYLCASKSGTGLYNEQFFGPGTRLTVL.

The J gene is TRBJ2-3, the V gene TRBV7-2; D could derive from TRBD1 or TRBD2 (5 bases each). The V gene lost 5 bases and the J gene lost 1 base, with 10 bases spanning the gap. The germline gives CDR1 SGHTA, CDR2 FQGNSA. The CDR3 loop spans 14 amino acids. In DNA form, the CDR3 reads TGTGCCAGCAGCCGCGTGGGGGGCACAGATACGCAGTATTTT. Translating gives CASSRVGGTDTQYF.